This TCR beta chain originates from a study of cytomegalovirus exposure and HLA in healthy donors. Broader study findings: For cytomegalovirus status, the classifier reportedly gave diagnoses with high specificity and sensitivity. Associated with cytomegalovirus, according to the listing, were around 160 TCR beta chains.

This PCR relied on a set of 60 Vbeta primers and 13 Jbeta primers. In the authors' methods: Later, an analysis found approximately 80 million unique TCR beta chains, and 9.5 million to 12 million of these were shared. Repertoires were generated with immunoSEQ multiplex PCR, while TCRdb's copy carries only in-frame clones and drops some. The V and J calls and clone size are taken from that table; D and trimming were inferred from the DNA. The sample lists 100,000 to 150,000 clones; 75% to 90% were seen once. Worth noting for this clone: The target antigen is unknown.

The source material was PBMCs. This TCR derives from a young man in good health and CMV-seropositive.

The CDR3 DNA reads as TGTGCCAGCAGCTTAGAGGCGCGGGTGGCCGGGGAGCTGTTTTTT. Translating it yields CASSLEARVAGELFF. The rearrangement links TRBV7-6 to TRBJ2-2; TRBD2 is a possible D gene (5 bases). Germline V lookup: CDR1 SGHVS, CDR2 FNYEAQ. V gave up 1 base and J gave up 6 bases, with 12 bases separating them. The CDR3 consists of 15 residues.